This T cell receptor beta chain was identified during a study of T cell responses to AZD1222 COVID-19 vaccine. Across the whole study: Second-dose timings of about 4 or about 12 weeks were pooled. Study-wide results and limits: Most donors were white British and more were female, and clonal diversity was possibly underestimated. A reported finding is that nearly half of spike-specific TCRs target unmutated variant regions.

Measured with immunoSEQ multiplex PCR; TCRdb has only the in-frame clones, and not every one. The repertoire consists of 45,000 to 70,000 clones, with more than 75% occurring once and the leading ten covering roughly a sixth. With regard to this clone: Its specificity is not known.

The receptor comes from an adult in good health. This sample comprised peripheral blood, obtained on day 0 of AZD1222 vaccination.

CDR3 coding DNA: TGTGCCAGCAACCCTAGCGCCGGTGCCTACAATGAGCAGTTCTTC. Protein sequence: CASNPSAGAYNEQFF. The V gene is TRBV7-8, the J gene TRBJ2-1; a weak D match, TRBD2 (6 bases). CDR1 is SGHVS, CDR2 FQNEAQ, per germline. V lost 7 bases, J lost 2 bases, and 15 bases lay in between. The CDR3 consists of 15 residues. The full variable domain, with the rest looked up from reference TRBV7-8 and TRBJ2-1, is GAGVSQSPRYKVAKRGQDVALRCDPISGHVSLFWYQQALGQGPEFLTYFQNEAQLDKSGLPSDRFFAERPEGSVSTLKIQRTQQEDSAVYLCASNPSAGAYNEQFFGPGTRLTVL.